This entry lists 26 T cell receptor beta chains sequenced from one sample in a study of low-dose radiotherapy and immunotherapy resistance in tumors (dated by TCRdb to between 2021 and 2022). TCRdb lists the instrument as Illumina HiSeq 2500. Superscript III and a set of TRAV- and TRBV-specific primers were used to synthesize first-strand cDNA, so that both TCRalpha and TCRbeta chains were covered. An approximately 18-cycle PCR with Phusion amplified the TCRs, pairing a constant-region primer with the adapter that was attached to the V primers. TCRdb reprocessing: public reads trimmed at Q25 with fastp, clones called with MiXCR, in-frame beta chains kept. Entries are consolidated by CDR3 protein sequence, retaining the most common genes and DNA. Within this sample are about 44,000 distinct CDR3 sequences, with 25% to 30% of them counted one time only. The ten largest account for over 9% of the sample.

The sample's time point label is to be understood as: after trial treatment. In the paper's terms, the treatment or condition label means: LDRT plus nivolumab, ipilimumab, low-dose cyclophosphamide and aspirin (RACIN trial). Source: PBMCs, taken after low-dose radiotherapy plus immunotherapy. The receptors here all came from a male donor with prostate cancer.

In its sample, this clonotype was seen a few times. The gene calls are TRBV5-1 and TRBJ2-5; 8 nucleotides agree with TRBD2. V lost 1 base, J lost 2 bases, and 4 bases stayed unmatched. CDR3 size: 15 residues. Looked up from germline, CDR1 is SGHRS and CDR2 is YFSETQ. The CDR3 nucleotides read TGCGCCAGCAGCTTGATTAGCGGGACGCAAGAGACCCAGTACTTC. This codes for CASSLISGTQETQYF.

This clonotype was detected ten times or more. This chain joins TRBV12-3 or TRBV12-4 and TRBJ2-3; TRBD2 aligns across 11 bases. The CDR3 is made up of 15 amino acids. The trim removed 2 bases at V and 7 bases at J, leaving 5 bases unmatched. The CDR3 DNA follows: TGTGCCAGCAGTTTAATAGCGGGGGGGCCGAATACGCAGTATTTT. It codes for CASSLIAGGPNTQYF.

This clonotype was counted at least ten times. V is TRBV6-1 and J is TRBJ2-7; D possibly corresponds to TRBD1 (6 bases). CDR1 and CDR2 from the germline V gene are MNHNS and SASEGT. This CDR3 is 14 amino acids long. The ends were cut back, 7 bases at V and 2 bases at J, with 15 bases in the middle. The CDR3 loop reads CASTPTGFPYEQYF. The CDR3 DNA follows: TGTGCCAGCACTCCCACAGGGTTCCCCTACGAGCAGTACTTC.

As for this clonotype: A read error is likely here: a far larger clone is one base away. This chain links TRBV7-6 with TRBJ2-3; D is unresolved. CDR1 SGHVS and CDR2 FNYEAQ come from the germline V gene. Trimming removed 10 bases from V and 3 bases from J, with 8 bases in between. The length of the CDR3 is 11 residues. The CDR3 region is CANTSTDTQYF. The CDR3 DNA follows: TGTGCCAATACCAGTACAGATACGCAGTATTTT.

This clonotype was found many times. The J gene is TRBJ2-5, the V gene TRBV12-3 or TRBV12-4; 14 positions match TRBD2. Germline trimming cut 5 bases from V and 4 bases from J; bases unmatched to any gene: 12. The length of the CDR3 is 18 residues. The DNA of the CDR3 is TGTGCCAGCAGTCTAATAGGGGGGGGACTAGCGGGAGCAGAGACCCAGTACTTC. Amino acid sequence: CASSLIGGGLAGAETQYF.

This clonotype was counted many times. The chain combines TRBV9 with TRBJ1-1; D is possibly TRBD1 (6 bases). CDR3 size: 14 residues. V was cut by 0 bases and J by 5 bases, with 11 bases left in between. Germline V lookup: CDR1 SGDLS, CDR2 YYNGEE. CDR3 region: CASSVVEGVTEAFF. In DNA, the CDR3 is TGTGCCAGCAGCGTAGTTGAGGGGGTAACTGAAGCTTTCTTT.

On this clonotype itself: A read error likely explains this, since a far larger clone differs by one base. The chain is built from TRBV20-1 and TRBJ2-7, with no clear D. Trimming pared 0 bases from V and 7 bases from J, leaving 16 bases between. The CDR3 is 14 residues long. In germline, CDR1 is DFQATT, CDR2 SNEGSKA (reference sequence). CDR3 sequence (DNA): TGCAGTGCTAGAGATCCGAGCTCCTACAATGAGCAGTACTTC. Translation gives CSARDPSSYNEQYF.

This clonotype occurred many times. The CDR3 nucleotides read TGTGCCAGCAGCTTAGAGAGGGGGCAAAAGAACACTGAAGCTTTCTTT. Protein: CASSLERGQKNTEAFF. The rearrangement uses TRBV11-2 and TRBJ1-1; 7 positions match TRBD1. Per the germline V gene, CDR1 is SGHAT and CDR2 is FQNNGV. This CDR3 spans 16 amino acids. The J segment lost 1 base and the V segment lost 0 bases, leaving 5 bases of the junction unmatched. Full variable domain (outside the CDR3, taken from reference TRBV11-2 and TRBJ1-1): EAGVAQSPRYKIIEKRQSVAFWCNPISGHATLYWYQQILGQGPKLLIQFQNNGVVDDSQLPKDRFSAERLKGVDSTLKIQPAKLEDSAVYLCASSLERGQKNTEAFFGQGTRLTVV.

This clonotype was counted ten times or more. The chain employs TRBV2 and TRBJ1-1; 11 bases are shared with TRBD1. Trimming took 6 bases from V and 3 from J; bases not matched to a gene: 3. CDR1 SNHLY and CDR2 FYNNEI come from the germline V gene. The CDR3 is made up of 14 amino acids. The CDR3 nucleotides read TGTGCCAGCAGGGACAGGGGGCGGGACACTGAAGCTTTCTTT. It is translated as CASRDRGRDTEAFF.

This chain connects TRBV23-1 to TRBJ2-1, with TRBD2 matching 8 bases. TRBV23-1 is an ORF for which the function is uncertain. The V and J ends lost 7 bases and 6 bases, in that order; junction bases with no gene match: 11. The CDR3 covers 15 residues. CDR3 in DNA: TGCGCCAGCACCCACAAGCGGGAGCGGTGCAATGAGCAGTTCTTC. It yields the protein CASTHKRERCNEQFF.

About this clonotype: This likely stems from a read error, as it lies one base from a far larger clone. The V call is TRBV3-1, the J call TRBJ2-1, with a tentative D call TRBD2 (5 bases). The CDR3 has 14 amino acids. Trimming stripped 4 bases from V and 10 bases from J, with 17 bases between. Germline CDR1 LGHDT, CDR2 YNNKEL (reference sequence). DNA of the CDR3: TGTGCCAGCAGCCGAAGCGGCCTCTCCTACGAGCAGTTCTTC. This translates into CASSRSGLSYEQFF.

This clonotype showed up many times. V usage is TRBV18 and J usage is TRBJ2-7; TRBD1 matches 7 bases. CDR1 is KGHSH and CDR2 is LQKENI in the germline V gene. The CDR3 runs to 12 residues. The trim removed 5 bases at V and 7 bases at J, leaving 5 bases unmatched. The CDR3 loop reads CASSADRNEQYF. CDR3 nucleotide sequence: TGTGCCAGCTCAGCGGACAGGAATGAGCAGTACTTC.

In regard to this clonotype: This likely stems from a read error, as it lies one base from a far larger clone. This rearrangement joins TRBV5-5 to TRBJ2-1, with 7 bases that match TRBD2. Germline lookup yields CDR1 SGHKS and CDR2 YYEKEE (reference sequence). The V segment lost 9 bases and the J segment 10 bases; nucleotides outside the gene matches: 13. This CDR3 is 13 amino acids long. CDR3 loop: CANKPGRSGEQFF. CDR3 DNA: TGTGCCAACAAACCCGGGAGGTCGGGAGAGCAGTTCTTC.

This clonotype showed up many times. The chain is built from TRBV2 and TRBJ2-7; a weak D match, TRBD2 (7 bases). Trimming pared 8 bases from V and 0 bases from J, leaving 20 bases between. CDR3 length: 16 amino acids. Germline-derived CDR1 and CDR2 are SNHLY and FYNNEI. The CDR3 loop is CASWGRGSPNSYEQYF. The CDR3 DNA follows: TGTGCCAGCTGGGGGCGCGGGAGCCCCAACTCCTACGAGCAGTACTTC.

The sample holds many counts of this clonotype. The chain combines TRBV5-4 with TRBJ2-7, with a tentative D call TRBD1 (5 bases). CDR3 length equals 14 residues. The V end was cut by 0 bases, the J end by 5 bases, with 12 bases between. The germline gives CDR1 SGHNT, CDR2 YYREEE (reference sequence). The CDR3 reads CASSLDGAANEQYF. The DNA of the CDR3 is TGTGCCAGCAGCTTGGATGGGGCCGCTAACGAGCAGTACTTC. The full variable domain, completed using reference TRBV5-4 and TRBJ2-7, is ETGVTQSPTHLIKTRGQQVTLRCSSQSGHNTVSWYQQALGQGPQFIFQYYREEENGRGNFPPRFSGLQFPNYSSELNVNALELDDSALYLCASSLDGAANEQYFGPGTRLTVT.

In this sample, this clonotype turned up many times. V gene TRBV11-3 combines with J gene TRBJ2-7; tentatively, D is TRBD2 (5 bases). Germline V gene lookup returns CDR1 SGHNT and CDR2 YENEEA. With 4 bases removed from V and 2 bases from J, the gap between germline ends came to 9 bases. This CDR3 contains 13 residues. DNA for the CDR3: TGTGCCAGCAGCTCGGGGAGCACCTACGAGCAGTACTTC. Translated, it gives CASSSGSTYEQYF.

This clonotype showed up many times. The chain employs TRBV29-1 and TRBJ1-2; 8 nucleotides match TRBD1. The V gene end was trimmed by 2 bases and the J gene end by 7 bases; junction bases not matched to a gene: 9. The V gene's germline CDR1 is SQVTM and CDR2 ANQGSEA. CDR3 length: 14 residues. The CDR3 DNA sequence: TGCAGCGTTGAATTTGCGGGGACAGGAACTGGCTACACCTTC. Protein: CSVEFAGTGTGYTF.

This clonotype was found many times. The rearrangement links TRBV28 to TRBJ2-3; no firm D call. Germline V CDR1 and CDR2: MDHEN, SYDVKM. The length of the CDR3 is 12 residues. Trimming took 6 bases from V and 6 from J, leaving 10 bases between them. Written as DNA, the CDR3 is TGTGCCAGCAGACGAGAGCTCGATACGCAGTATTTT. It translates to CASRRELDTQYF.

The V gene is TRBV6-1, the J gene TRBJ1-2; 7 nucleotides match TRBD1. Germline CDR1 is MNHNS and CDR2 is SASEGT. This CDR3 comprises 13 residues. V lost 4 bases to trimming and J lost 2 bases; unmatched junction nucleotides: 1. CDR3 residues: CASSGGQNYGYTF. The DNA of the CDR3 is TGTGCCAGCAGTGGGGGACAGAACTATGGCTACACCTTC.

This clonotype was detected a few times. This chain connects TRBV28 to TRBJ1-5; 12 nucleotides line up with TRBD1. There are 17 residues in the CDR3. Germline assignment: CDR1 MDHEN and CDR2 SYDVKM. Trimming at V came to 4 bases and at J to 2 bases, leaving 6 bases not matched to a gene. The CDR3 here is CASSYGTGGIGNQPQHF. In nucleotides, the CDR3 is TGTGCCAGCAGTTATGGGACAGGGGGCATTGGCAATCAGCCCCAGCATTTT.

J is TRBJ1-2 and V is TRBV14; D is perhaps TRBD1 (6 bases). Germline V gives CDR1 SGHDN, CDR2 FVKESK. Trimming stripped 5 bases from V and 8 bases from J, with 15 bases between. The CDR3 is made up of 13 amino acids. CDR3 residues: CASSLTGWSGYTF. CDR3 sequence (DNA): TGTGCCAGCAGCTTGACAGGTTGGTCGGGCTACACCTTC. The full variable domain, in which reference TRBV14 and TRBJ1-2 provide the parts outside the CDR3, is EAGVTQFPSHSVIEKGQTVTLRCDPISGHDNLYWYRRVMGKEIKFLLHFVKESKQDESGMPNNRFLAERTGGTYSTLKVQPAELEDSGVYFCASSLTGWSGYTFGSGTRLTVV.

This clonotype was seen repeatedly, ten times or more. This rearrangement joins TRBV21-1 to TRBJ2-5; the DNA was not compared with TRBD1, the D call given in the table. TRBV21-1 is deemed a pseudogene. This CDR3 is 18 amino acids long. CDR3 coding DNA: TGTGCCAGCATGCCCCCTCAATGCCCGGGCAGACAACAAGAGACCCAGTACTTC. Its translation: CASMPPQCPGRQQETQYF.

This clonotype was detected many times. The chain uses TRBV29-1 and TRBJ2-5; TRBD1 matches at 7 bases. V was pared by 4 bases and J by 5 bases, with 4 bases of the junction left unmatched. Germline lookup yields CDR1 SQVTM and CDR2 ANQGSEA. The CDR3 covers 12 residues. The CDR3 nucleotides are TGCAGCGTTGGACAGGGAAGGGAGACCCAGTACTTC. This gives the protein CSVGQGRETQYF.

This clonotype was found many times. The V gene is TRBV6-2 or TRBV6-3, the J gene TRBJ2-6; D perhaps matches TRBD2 (6 bases). Between the trimmed V and J ends, which lost 4 bases and 0 bases, there was a span of 13 bases. The CDR3 consists of 17 residues. Germline V gives CDR1 MNHEY, CDR2 SVGEGT. The CDR3 nucleotides are TGTGCCAGCAGTTCCCGGGGGAAAAGCTCTGGGGCCAACGTCCTGACTTTC. Amino acids: CASSSRGKSSGANVLTF.

The CDR3 DNA is TGTGCCAGCAGGGTGTCTAGCGGGAGGGCCGGGAGCACAGATACGCAGTATTTT. Its protein is CASRVSSGRAGSTDTQYF. The rearrangement uses TRBV6-1 and TRBJ2-3; TRBD2 matches at 12 bases. The J segment lost 0 bases and the V segment lost 6 bases, leaving 10 bases of the junction unmatched. CDR1 MNHNS and CDR2 SASEGT come from the germline V gene. This CDR3 comprises 18 residues.

J is TRBJ2-1 and V is TRBV19, with 7 bases aligning to TRBD2. After removal of 5 bases from V and 9 bases from J, the junction contained 16 bases not matched to a gene. In germline, CDR1 is LNHDA, CDR2 SQIVND (reference sequence). The CDR3 totals 16 residues. The CDR3 DNA reads TGTGCCAGTAGTGTTCGCGGGAGTGAGGGTAACAGTGAGCAGTTCTTC. Protein sequence: CASSVRGSEGNSEQFF.